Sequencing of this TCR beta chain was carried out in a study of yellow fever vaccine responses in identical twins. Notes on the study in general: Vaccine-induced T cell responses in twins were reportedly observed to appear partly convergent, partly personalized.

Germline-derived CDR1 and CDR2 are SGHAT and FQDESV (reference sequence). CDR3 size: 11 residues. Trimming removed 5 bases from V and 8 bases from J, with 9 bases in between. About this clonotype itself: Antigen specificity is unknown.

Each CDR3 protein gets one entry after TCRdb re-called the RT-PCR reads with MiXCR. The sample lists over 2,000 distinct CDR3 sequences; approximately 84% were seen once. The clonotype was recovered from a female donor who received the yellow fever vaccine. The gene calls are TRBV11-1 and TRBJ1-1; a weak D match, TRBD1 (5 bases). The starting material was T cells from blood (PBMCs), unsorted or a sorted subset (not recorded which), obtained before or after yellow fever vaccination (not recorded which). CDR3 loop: CASSPGSEAFF. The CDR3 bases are TGTGCCAGCAGCCCAGGGAGCGAAGCTTTCTTT.